Included here is one T cell receptor beta chain sequence, with context. The antigen is undetermined. This entry comes from a study of cytomegalovirus exposure and HLA in healthy donors. Study-wide points: Presence/absence analysis assumed near-uniform sequencing depth across donors. Productive status was seen about 87% or about 30% of the time for most TCR beta V segments in an earlier analysis.

Per germline, CDR1 MNHNS and CDR2 SASEGT. The junction had 8 bases not matched to a gene; V was cut back by 1 base and J by 5 bases. The CDR3 loop spans 16 amino acids. PCR was performed using 60 Vbeta and 13 Jbeta primers. TCRdb's copy holds only in-frame clones and misses some; the assay was immunoSEQ multiplex PCR. The table records roughly 160,000 clones, 73% of them present only once. The clonotype comes from a woman younger than 35 in good health and CMV-seropositive. Sequencing was done on a sample of PBMCs. The chain couples TRBV6-1 to TRBJ2-5, with TRBD2 matching 9 bases. The CDR3 DNA sequence: TGTGCCAGCAGTGAAGTGTCTAGCGGGGCTTGGGAGACCCAGTACTTC. It is translated as CASSEVSSGAWETQYF.